The table lists the clone carrying this TCR beta chain with a few counts. This sample is part of a study of sequential checkpoint blockade in melanoma. Study-level background: Both treatment sequences were followed by maintenance nivolumab.

Here immunoSEQ multiplex PCR was the method, and the copy in TCRdb shows in-frame clones only, minus some. The sample records 7,500 to 8,500 clones, less than 70% being singletons. Treatment described: randomized to nivolumab then ipilimumab (arm A) or the reverse (arm B). None of the patients previously received DNA-damaging chemotherapy. The source was CD8+ T cells sorted from blood (inferred from file names), collected from a patient given nivolumab and ipilimumab in sequence. The source of this sequence is a human patient with melanoma. Some clones in this sample may be carry-over from other donors' samples.

CDR3 sequence (DNA): TGTGCCAGCAGCTCTCCAACCTACAGGGGGCAAGGCGGCAACACTGAAGCTTTCTTT. It specifies CASSSPTYRGQGGNTEAFF. V usage is TRBV7-9 and J usage is TRBJ1-1; 9 nucleotides line up with TRBD1. V trimming: 4 bases; J trimming: 2 bases; junction bases outside the gene matches: 17. The CDR3 covers 19 residues. The germline gives CDR1 SEHNR, CDR2 FQNEAQ (reference sequence).